This TCR beta chain was recovered during a study of identical twins. cDNA carried unique molecular identifiers, and a universal primer site was added by template switching. TCRdb re-called the 5' RACE reads with MiXCR, one entry per CDR3 protein. The table shows approximately 600,000 distinct CDR3 sequences, with just over 7% occurring only once. CDR1 is DFQATT, CDR2 SNEGSKA, per germline (reference sequence). The ends lost 0 bases at V and 8 bases at J; junction bases unmatched: 12. The CDR3 is made up of 16 amino acids. This clonotype showed up just a few times. This sample was shared with a second study, whose subject was yellow fever vaccine responses in identical twins.

The source material was PBMCs. This receptor was obtained from a woman under 30 in good health. This sequence joins TRBV20-1 and TRBJ2-1; 8 nucleotides agree with TRBD2. The CDR3, as DNA: TGCAGTGCTAGAGATCGAGTCGACCGGGGGGGCTATGAGCAGTTCTTC. It codes for CSARDRVDRGGYEQFF.